This TCR beta chain was profiled in a study of cytomegalovirus exposure and HLA in healthy donors. Study outcomes and limitations: Association of a missense DCLRE1C variant with TCR beta V- and J-gene trimming was reported in a later analysis. Most TCR sequences proved rare, with some public TCRs found in many donors.

Vbeta (60) and Jbeta (13) primers were used in the PCR. Profiling relied on immunoSEQ multiplex PCR, and the TCRdb table lists in-frame clones only, not all of them. Of about 160,000 clones in the sample, 77% were seen once. CDR3 length equals 15 residues. Germline lookup yields CDR1 SGHVS and CDR2 FQNEAQ. V was trimmed by 1 base and J by 7 bases, leaving 16 bases between them. As regards this clone: Its antigen is undetermined.

The chain links TRBV7-8 to TRBJ1-2; TRBD1 might be the D (5 bases). The sequence was obtained from a woman between 25 and 40 years old in good health and CMV-seronegative. Sequences were obtained from PBMCs. The CDR3: CASSLVSGDKSGYTF. As DNA, the CDR3 is TGTGCCAGCAGCTTAGTGTCGGGGGATAAGAGTGGCTACACCTTC.